This record concerns one TCR beta chain sequence. These data are taken from a study of shared clonotypes between healthy human individuals. Study donors comprised healthy, HIV-negative adults devoid of recent acute infection or vaccination. In germline, CDR1 is MDHEN, CDR2 SYDVKM. The CDR3 has 14 residues. The J segment lost 5 bases and the V segment lost 6 bases, leaving 9 bases of the junction unmatched. Each subset's genomic DNA was split evenly across several immunoSEQ plates. Per the authors' pipeline: ImmunoSEQ output lacked quality scores and full-length reads, limiting matched filtering. Sequencing used immunoSEQ multiplex PCR; TCRdb keeps in-frame clones, though not all of them. V, J and clone size reflect that table, while D and trimming were determined from the DNA. Of hundreds of thousands of clones listed, 76% are singletons.

This chain connects TRBV28 to TRBJ2-5; 7 bases match TRBD2. Sequencing was done on a sample of PBMCs. The origin of this receptor is a middle-aged woman in good health. Some clones in this sample may be carry-over from other donors' samples. In DNA, the CDR3 is TGTGCCAGCAGACTGGGGGGGTTAAGGGAGACCCAGTACTTC. Encoded protein: CASRLGGLRETQYF. Full variable domain (rest looked up from reference TRBV28 and TRBJ2-5): DVKVTQSSRYLVKRTGEKVFLECVQDMDHENMFWYRQDPGLGLRLIYFSYDVKMKEKGDIPEGYSVSREKKERFSLILESASTNQTSMYLCASRLGGLRETQYFGPGTRLLVL.